The rows below give T cell receptor beta chains drawn from one sample of a study of blood T cell repertoires in COVID-19. The protocol was immunoSEQ multiplex PCR, while the TCRdb copy is restricted to in-frame clones and leaves out a portion. The sample has roughly 95,000 clones, about four fifths seen once. The sequencing sample was made of peripheral blood. Receptors were obtained from a man aged 45-60 years with active or convalescent COVID-19. CDR3s include the opening cysteine and the closing phenylalanine or tryptophan. D genes are given only for firm matches. Rows give clone size only sometimes, using once, few, many, or a class for an expanded clone.

clone_size,j_call,v_call,d_call,cdr3_nt,cdr3_aa
few,TRBJ1-6,TRBV6-2/TRBV6-3,TRBD1,TGTGCCAGCAGTCGACAGGGACTAGGGGTCACAACCCTCCACTTT,CASSRQGLGVTTLHF
NA,TRBJ2-5,TRBV3-1/TRBV3-2,TRBD2,TGTGCCAGCAGCCAAGTGGCGGGGGGGCAGAAGACCCAGTACTTC,CASSQVAGGQKTQYF
once,TRBJ2-7,TRBV2,NA,TGTGCCAGCAGTAAAGACAGGGAGCAGTACTTC,CASSKDREQYF
once,TRBJ2-2,TRBV6-2/TRBV6-3,NA,TGTGCCAGCAGTTATTATTCCAACACCGGGGAGCTGTTTTTT,CASSYYSNTGELFF
NA,TRBJ2-5,TRBV2,NA,TGTGCCAGCAAAACAGGGAATGTTGAGACCCAGTACTTC,CASKTGNVETQYF
NA,TRBJ2-5,TRBV6-2/TRBV6-3,NA,TGTGCCAGCAGTTCCCACGGACTAGGGGGAGAGACCCAGTACTTC,CASSSHGLGGETQYF
NA,TRBJ2-2,TRBV3-1/TRBV3-2,NA,TGTGCCAGCAGCCGGGGGCCCGGGGAGCTGTTTTTT,CASSRGPGELFF
NA,TRBJ2-3,TRBV11-3,NA,TGTGCCAGCAGCTTGACAGGAGTCACAGATACGCAGTATTTT,CASSLTGVTDTQYF
NA,TRBJ2-7,TRBV24-1,TRBD2,TGTGCCACCAGTGAGGGCGGGGGGACCTCCGAGCAGTACTTC,CATSEGGGTSEQYF
few,TRBJ1-5,TRBV5-8,NA,TGTGCCAGCAGCCCCGGGGAACCCCAGCATTTT,CASSPGEPQHF
NA,TRBJ1-2,TRBV5-3,TRBD1,TGTGCCAGAAGCTTAGCCGGGACAGGGGGCGAAGGCTACACCTTC,CARSLAGTGGEGYTF
NA,TRBJ1-2,TRBV7-8,TRBD1,TGTGCCAGCAGCTTATCGACCGGGACAGGGGATGGCTACACCTTC,CASSLSTGTGDGYTF
NA,TRBJ2-1,TRBV27,NA,TGTGCCAGCAGTGTCGACAGCTACAATGAGCAGTTCTTC,CASSVDSYNEQFF
NA,TRBJ1-4,TRBV6-4,NA,TGTGCCAGCAGCGTTCAACAGGGAGAAAAACTGTTTTTT,CASSVQQGEKLFF